This passage covers 15 T cell receptor beta chains from one sample sequenced in a study of CD8+ T cells in alopecia areata. Extraction and reverse transcription of RNA yielded cDNA as the sequencing template. Profiled with immunoSEQ multiplex PCR; TCRdb holds only in-frame clones, not every one. This table has some 190,000 clones, 45% to 60% appearing once. Noted treatment: oral pan-JAK inhibitor, 5-10 mg twice daily. Sequencing was performed on CD8+ T cells sorted from blood, taken around week 52, from a patient treated with tofacitinib. These receptors all stem from a human donor with alopecia areata.

This clone was observed a handful of times. This chain links TRBV19 with TRBJ2-1; 9 bases agree with TRBD1. CDR1 and CDR2 (germline): LNHDA, SQIVND (reference sequence). The trim removed 6 bases at V and 9 bases at J, leaving 9 bases unmatched. The CDR3 consists of 14 residues. The CDR3 region has the DNA TGTGCCAGTAGCAGACTGACAGGGGGTGGTGAGCAGTTCTTC. Amino acid sequence: CASSRLTGGGEQFF.

This rearrangement joins TRBV25-1 to TRBJ1-4, with D uncertain. V was shortened by 3 bases and J by 3 bases, with 11 bases between the two germline ends. Germline assignment: CDR1 MGHDK and CDR2 SYGVNS. The CDR3 is 15 residues long. CDR3 DNA: TGTGCCAGCAGTGATTGGGGAGCCTCTAATGAAAAACTGTTTTTT. Protein sequence: CASSDWGASNEKLFF.

The table lists this clone with a count of one. The chain links TRBV6-5 to TRBJ2-5; the D gene is possibly TRBD1 (6 bases). The germline V and J ends were trimmed by 6 bases and 0 bases, with 14 bases remaining between them. The V gene's germline CDR1 is MNHEY and CDR2 SVGAGI. The CDR3 has 15 amino acids. In nucleotides, the CDR3 is TGTGCCAGCAGACCCGGGACATCGTACCAAGAGACCCAGTACTTC. Its protein product is CASRPGTSYQETQYF.

V is TRBV2 and J is TRBJ2-5, with D perhaps being TRBD1 or TRBD2 (5 bases each). CDR1 SNHLY and CDR2 FYNNEI come from the germline V gene. V was shortened by 1 base and J by 4 bases, with 10 bases between the two germline ends. This CDR3 region has 14 residues. The CDR3, as DNA: TGTGCCAGCAGTGAAGGGGGGAAAGGAGAGACCCAGTACTTC. Protein product: CASSEGGKGETQYF.

The chain recombines TRBV5-4 with TRBJ2-7; D possibly uses TRBD1 or TRBD2 (6 bases each). The ends were cut back, 2 bases at V and 3 bases at J, with 9 bases in the middle. The V gene's germline CDR1 is SGHNT and CDR2 YYREEE (reference sequence). This CDR3 region has 13 residues. The CDR3 loop is CASSFGGLYEQYF. The DNA for the CDR3 is TGTGCCAGCAGCTTTGGGGGGCTCTACGAGCAGTACTTC.

This clone was seen more than once but under ten times. The V and J genes are TRBV2 and TRBJ2-5; TRBD1 might be the D (6 bases). The assigned J gene may be wrong: the sequence end matches TRBJ2-7 better. This CDR3 spans 14 amino acids. Looked up from germline, CDR1 is SNHLY and CDR2 is FYNNEI. DNA of the CDR3: TGTGCCAGCAGTATGACAGGACCCTCCTACGAGCAGTACTTC. Translating gives CASSMTGPSYEQYF.

The chain carries TRBV6-5 and TRBJ2-1; D is uncertain. Germline CDR1 reads MNHEY; CDR2 reads SVGAGI. This CDR3 is 15 amino acids long. Trimming shortened V by 3 bases and J by 8 bases, and 17 bases separated the two germline ends. The CDR3 DNA reads as TGTGCCAGCAGTTATCCCCCCCGGCGGCACGATGAGCAGTTCTTC. This gives the protein CASSYPPRRHDEQFF.

This clone was observed a few times. This sequence joins TRBV7-3 and TRBJ2-1; the match to TRBD2 covers 14 bases. Germline trimming cut 6 bases from V and 0 bases from J; bases unmatched to any gene: 7. The CDR3 is 18 amino acids. Germline loops: CDR1 SGHTA, CDR2 FQGTGA. For the CDR3, the DNA is TGTGCCAGCAGAGCCGGGACTAGCGGGGGAAGCTCCTACAATGAGCAGTTCTTC. Residues: CASRAGTSGGSSYNEQFF.

The chain has TRBV29-1 and TRBJ2-2; 8 nucleotides line up with TRBD2. V was pared by 7 bases and J by 0 bases, with 4 bases of the junction left unmatched. Germline V gene data show CDR1 as SQVTM and CDR2 as ANQGSEA. The CDR3 contains 14 residues. CDR3 in amino acids: CSARGGSNTGELFF. In nucleotides, the CDR3 is TGCAGCGCACGGGGGGGCTCGAACACCGGGGAGCTGTTTTTT.

This clone was observed a few times. The rearrangement links TRBV9 to TRBJ1-1, with unresolved D. The CDR3 is 14 residues long. V was pared by 4 bases and J by 4 bases, with 14 bases between. Per the germline V gene, CDR1 is SGDLS and CDR2 is YYNGEE. The CDR3 nucleotides are TGTGCCAGCAGCTTGTCCCCGATCGGCACTGAAGCTTTCTTT. As protein: CASSLSPIGTEAFF. The variable domain in full, with the rest retrieved from reference TRBV9 and TRBJ1-1, is DSGVTQTPKHLITATGQRVTLRCSPRSGDLSVYWYQQSLDQGLQFLIQYYNGEERAKGNILERFSAQQFPDLHSELNLSSLELGDSALYFCASSLSPIGTEAFFGQGTRLTVV.

This clone was found a few times. This chain connects TRBV25-1 to TRBJ1-4; a weak D match, TRBD1 (6 bases). CDR3 length equals 13 residues. V was pared by 1 base and J by 8 bases, with 8 bases between. Per the germline V gene, CDR1 is MGHDK and CDR2 is SYGVNS. The CDR3 loop reads CASSESDREKLFF. For the CDR3, the DNA is TGTGCCAGCAGTGAATCTGACAGGGAAAAACTGTTTTTT.

V is TRBV2 and J is TRBJ1-2; D unclear. V dropped 6 bases and J dropped 8 bases, with 13 bases sitting between them. The V gene's germline CDR1 is SNHLY and CDR2 FYNNEI. The CDR3 extends over 12 amino acids. The CDR3 region is CASRAEGGGYTF. DNA of the CDR3: TGTGCCAGCAGGGCAGAGGGTGGAGGCTACACCTTC.

In its sample, this clone was seen a few times. The CDR3 is CASSQDPQGGQPQHF. CDR3 DNA: TGCGCCAGCAGCCAAGACCCACAGGGTGGTCAGCCCCAGCATTTT. This rearrangement joins TRBV4-1 to TRBJ1-5, with a possible D match to TRBD1 (6 bases). This CDR3 region has 15 residues. Germline values: CDR1 MGHRA, CDR2 YSYEKL. The V and J ends lost 0 bases and 6 bases respectively, with 12 bases between them.

As regards this clone: This same CDR3 is encoded by further DNA sequences in the sample. J is TRBJ1-1 and V is TRBV30; D call uncertain. This CDR3 comprises 11 residues. Germline V gene data show CDR1 as GTSNPN and CDR2 as SVGIG (reference sequence). V dropped 4 bases and J dropped 5 bases, with 8 bases sitting between them. CDR3 sequence reads: CAWNRGTEAFF. Here the CDR3 DNA reads TGTGCCTGGAACCGAGGGACTGAAGCTTTCTTT.

J is TRBJ2-7 and V is TRBV5-5; TRBD2 might be the D (5 bases). The germline V gene has CDR1 SGHKS and CDR2 YYEKEE (reference sequence). There are 14 residues in the CDR3. V shed 1 base and J shed 4 bases, with 12 bases lying between them. The CDR3 loop reads CASSLPGIGYEQYF. For the CDR3, the DNA is TGTGCCAGCAGCTTGCCGGGGATAGGGTACGAGCAGTACTTC.